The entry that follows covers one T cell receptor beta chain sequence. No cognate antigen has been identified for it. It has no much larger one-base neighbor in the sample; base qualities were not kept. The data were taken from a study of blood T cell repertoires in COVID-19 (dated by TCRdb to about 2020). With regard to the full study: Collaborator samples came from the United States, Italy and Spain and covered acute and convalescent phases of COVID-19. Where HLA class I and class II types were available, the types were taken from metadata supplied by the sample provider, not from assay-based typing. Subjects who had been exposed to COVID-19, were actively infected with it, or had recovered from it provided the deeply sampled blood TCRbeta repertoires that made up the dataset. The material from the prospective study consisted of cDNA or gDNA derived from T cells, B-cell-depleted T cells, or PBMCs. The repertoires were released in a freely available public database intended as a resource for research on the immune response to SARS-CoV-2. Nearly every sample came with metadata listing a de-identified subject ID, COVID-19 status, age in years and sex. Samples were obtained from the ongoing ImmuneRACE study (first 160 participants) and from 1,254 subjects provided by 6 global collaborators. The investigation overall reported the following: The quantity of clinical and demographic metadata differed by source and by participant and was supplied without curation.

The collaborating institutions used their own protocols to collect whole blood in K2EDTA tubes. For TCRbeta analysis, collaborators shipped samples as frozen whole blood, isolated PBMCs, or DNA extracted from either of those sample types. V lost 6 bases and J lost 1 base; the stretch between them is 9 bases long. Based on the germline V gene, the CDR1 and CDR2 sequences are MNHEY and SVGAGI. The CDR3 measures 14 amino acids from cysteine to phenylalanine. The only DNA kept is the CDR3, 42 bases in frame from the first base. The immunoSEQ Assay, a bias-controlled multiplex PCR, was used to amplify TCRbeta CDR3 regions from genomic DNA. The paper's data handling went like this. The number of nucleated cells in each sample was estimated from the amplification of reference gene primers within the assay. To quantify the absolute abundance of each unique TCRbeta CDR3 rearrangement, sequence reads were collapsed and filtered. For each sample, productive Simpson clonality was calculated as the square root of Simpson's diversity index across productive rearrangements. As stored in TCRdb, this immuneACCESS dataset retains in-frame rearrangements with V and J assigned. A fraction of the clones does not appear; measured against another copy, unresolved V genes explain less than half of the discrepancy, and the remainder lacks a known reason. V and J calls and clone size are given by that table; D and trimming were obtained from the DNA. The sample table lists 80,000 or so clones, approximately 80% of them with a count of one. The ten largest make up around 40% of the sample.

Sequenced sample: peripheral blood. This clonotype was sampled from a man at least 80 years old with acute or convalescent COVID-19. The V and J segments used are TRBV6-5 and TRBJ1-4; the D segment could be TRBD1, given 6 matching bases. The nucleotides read TGTGCCAGCAGGTTGACAGGAACTAATGAAAAACTGTTTTTT. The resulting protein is CASRLTGTNEKLFF.